The rows below give T cell receptor beta chains drawn from one sample of a study of shared clonotypes between healthy human individuals. Libraries were prepared by immunoSEQ multiplex PCR; TCRdb keeps only in-frame clonotypes and omits some of them. The sample has 1,400,000 or so clones; just under 99% are singletons. What was sequenced was naive CD4+ T cells sorted from blood. These receptors came from a man aged 25-45 years in good health. CDR3s include the opening cysteine and the closing phenylalanine or tryptophan. A D gene is named only where the DNA matches it firmly.

>TRBV12-5|-|TRBJ1-1|14
CASGDQGRNTEAFF
TGTGCTAGTGGTGATCAGGGCAGGAACACTGAAGCTTTCTTT
>TRBV27|-|TRBJ1-5|13
CASRNRDDQPQHF
TGTGCCAGCAGGAACAGGGACGATCAGCCCCAGCATTTT
>TRBV2|-|TRBJ2-4|11
CASSERVLQYF
TGTGCCAGCAGTGAAAGGGTTCTTCAGTACTTC
>TRBV5-1|TRBD1|TRBJ2-1|16
CASTREGTGAYNEQFF
TGCGCCAGCACCCGAGAGGGGACAGGGGCCTACAATGAGCAGTTCTTC
>TRBV5-1|TRBD1|TRBJ2-1|18
CASSLALLSDRGYNEQFF
TGCGCCAGCAGCTTGGCCCTCCTTTCGGACAGGGGATACAATGAGCAGTTCTTC
>TRBV5-4|TRBD2|TRBJ2-2|16
CASSPSGRGGTGELFF
TGTGCCAGCAGCCCGTCCGGGAGGGGAGGGACCGGGGAGCTGTTTTTT
>TRBV5-1|TRBD2|TRBJ2-7|18
CASSLGASSGRRGYEQYF
TGCGCCAGCAGCTTGGGCGCGAGCAGCGGGAGAAGGGGCTACGAGCAGTACTTC
>TRBV6-6|-|TRBJ2-7|14
CASSYSDLSYEQYF
TGTGCCAGCAGTTACTCGGACCTCTCCTACGAGCAGTACTTC
>TRBV28|-|TRBJ2-7|14
CASSLMSGGGTALF
TGTGCCAGCAGTTTAATGTCTGGGGGTGGGACTGCTCTTTTC
>TRBV27|TRBD2|TRBJ2-2|17
CASSLGSGRRYTGELFF
TGTGCCAGCAGTTTAGGAAGCGGGAGACGTTACACCGGGGAGCTGTTTTTT
>TRBV4-3|-|TRBJ1-5|16
CASSQEYGYSNQPQHF
TGCGCCAGCAGCCAAGAGTATGGCTATAGCAATCAGCCCCAGCATTTT
>TRBV5-4|TRBD1|TRBJ2-7|16
CASSHGGQGFPYEQYF
TGTGCCAGCAGCCATGGGGGACAGGGGTTTCCCTACGAGCAGTACTTC
>TRBV18|-|TRBJ2-7|16
CASSPPPEVRRYEQYF
TGTGCCAGCTCACCCCCCCCTGAGGTCCGACGCTACGAGCAGTACTTC
>TRBV5-1|TRBD2|TRBJ2-3|17
CASSIRDGGLAGDTQYF
TGCGCCAGCAGCATCCGGGACGGAGGACTAGCGGGAGATACGCAGTATTTT
>TRBV2|-|TRBJ1-5|13
CASSAGRESAQHF
TGTGCCAGCAGTGCGGGCAGGGAATCGGCCCAGCATTTT
>TRBV10-3|-|TRBJ2-1|13
CAIRSQGLGEQFF
TGTGCCATCAGATCCCAGGGTTTAGGTGAGCAGTTCTTC
>TRBV7-2|-|TRBJ2-1|15
CASSPQGGGTNEQFF
TGTGCCAGCAGCCCCCAGGGGGGAGGAACCAATGAGCAGTTCTTC
>TRBV29-1|TRBD1|TRBJ1-1|13
CSGATGVGTEAFF
TGCAGCGGGGCTACAGGGGTGGGCACTGAAGCTTTCTTT
>TRBV28|-|TRBJ2-7|14
CASSSGGNSYEQYF
TGTGCCAGCAGTTCTGGGGGCAACTCCTACGAGCAGTACTTC
>TRBV28|TRBD1|TRBJ1-1|16
CASSLGRGLVNTEAFF
TGTGCCAGCAGTTTGGGTAGGGGGCTCGTGAACACTGAAGCTTTCTTT
>TRBV7-2|-|TRBJ2-1|18
CASSLSRFPGDEMNEQFF
TGTGCCAGCAGCTTAAGCCGGTTCCCCGGGGACGAGATGAATGAGCAGTTCTTC
>TRBV9|-|TRBJ2-3|16
CASSADGAINTDTQYF
TGTGCCAGCAGCGCCGATGGAGCCATCAACACAGATACGCAGTATTTT
>TRBV5-6|TRBD2|TRBJ2-1|15
CASSLGGLAPNEQFF
TGTGCCAGCAGCTTGGGTGGACTAGCGCCTAATGAGCAGTTCTTC
>TRBV2|-|TRBJ1-2|11
CARGTAYGYTF
TGTGCCAGGGGCACAGCCTATGGCTACACCTTC
>TRBV9|-|TRBJ1-2|16
CASSVGSEGVNYGYTF
TGTGCCAGCAGCGTAGGAAGTGAGGGGGTAAACTATGGCTACACCTTC
>TRBV11-2|-|TRBJ2-3|13
CASSFPGTDTQYF
TGTGCCAGCAGCTTCCCGGGCACAGATACGCAGTATTTT
>TRBV18|TRBD1|TRBJ2-1|16
CASSPGTGRVPNEQFF
TGTGCCAGCTCACCGGGGACAGGGAGGGTACCCAATGAGCAGTTCTTC
>TRBV7-2|TRBD2|TRBJ2-1|17
CASSLLGREFPYNEQFF
TGTGCCAGCAGCTTATTGGGGCGGGAGTTCCCCTACAATGAGCAGTTCTTC